Listed here are 2 T cell receptor beta chains from one sample, sequenced in a study of control samples from healthy donors and cancer patients. Here immunoSEQ multiplex PCR was the method, and the copy in TCRdb shows in-frame clones only, minus some. The data hold under 200,000 clones, with roughly 94% observed a single time. The sample taken for sequencing was blood. These receptors all stem from a middle-aged woman in good health.

In nucleotides, the CDR3 is TGCGCCAGCAGCTTGACTAGCGCCAGCACAGATACGCAGTATTTT. This codes for CASSLTSASTDTQYF. The gene calls are TRBV5-1 and TRBJ2-3; 7 bases align to TRBD2. Trimming cost V 1 base and J 0 bases; bases outside gene matches: 2. Germline V CDR1 and CDR2: SGHRS, YFSETQ. The CDR3 runs 15 residues.

A single count supports this clone. The rearrangement joins TRBV19 to TRBJ1-2; D remains ambiguous. Per germline, CDR1 LNHDA and CDR2 SQIVND (reference sequence). Trimming took off 6 bases at V and 2 bases at J, with 10 bases between the two ends. CDR3 length: 13 amino acids. The CDR3 loop reads CASRNNSNYGYTF. For the CDR3, the DNA is TGTGCCAGTAGGAATAATAGCAACTATGGCTACACCTTC.